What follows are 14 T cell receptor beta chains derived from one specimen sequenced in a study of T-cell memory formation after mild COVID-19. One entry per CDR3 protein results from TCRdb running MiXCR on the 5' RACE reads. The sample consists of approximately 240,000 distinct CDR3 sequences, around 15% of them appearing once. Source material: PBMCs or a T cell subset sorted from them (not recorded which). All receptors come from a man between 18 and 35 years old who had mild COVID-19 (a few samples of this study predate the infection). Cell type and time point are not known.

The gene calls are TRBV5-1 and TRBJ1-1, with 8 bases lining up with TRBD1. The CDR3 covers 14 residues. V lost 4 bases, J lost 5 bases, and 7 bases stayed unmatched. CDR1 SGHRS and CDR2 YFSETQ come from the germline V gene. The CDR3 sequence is CASSGTGFSTEAFF. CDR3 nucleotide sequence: TGCGCCAGCAGCGGGACAGGTTTTTCGACTGAAGCTTTCTTT.

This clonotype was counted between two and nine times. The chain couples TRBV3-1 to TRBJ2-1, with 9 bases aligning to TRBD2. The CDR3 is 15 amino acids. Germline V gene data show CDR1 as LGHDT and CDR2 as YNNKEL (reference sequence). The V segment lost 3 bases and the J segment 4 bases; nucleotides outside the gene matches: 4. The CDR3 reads CASSQISGGYNEQFF. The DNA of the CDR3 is TGTGCCAGCAGCCAGATTAGCGGGGGTTACAATGAGCAGTTCTTC.

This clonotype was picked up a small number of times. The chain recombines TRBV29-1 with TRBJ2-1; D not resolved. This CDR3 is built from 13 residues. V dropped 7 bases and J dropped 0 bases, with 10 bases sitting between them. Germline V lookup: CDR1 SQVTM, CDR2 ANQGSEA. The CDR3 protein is CSGSRSSYNEQFF. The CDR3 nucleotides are TGCAGCGGATCAAGGAGCTCCTACAATGAGCAGTTCTTC.

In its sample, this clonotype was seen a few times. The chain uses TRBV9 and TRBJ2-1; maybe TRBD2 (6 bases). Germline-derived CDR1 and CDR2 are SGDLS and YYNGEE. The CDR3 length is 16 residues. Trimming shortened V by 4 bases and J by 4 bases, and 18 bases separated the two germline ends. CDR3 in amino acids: CASSPRELTGYNEQFF. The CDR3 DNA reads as TGTGCCAGCAGCCCCCGGGAGTTAACGGGGTACAATGAGCAGTTCTTC.

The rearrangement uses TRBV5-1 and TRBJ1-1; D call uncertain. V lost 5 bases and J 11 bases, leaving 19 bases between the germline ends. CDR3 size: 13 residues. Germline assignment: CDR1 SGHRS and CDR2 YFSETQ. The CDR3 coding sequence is TGCGCCAGCAGAAGTGTAATGACAATGAGGGCTTTCTTT. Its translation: CASRSVMTMRAFF.

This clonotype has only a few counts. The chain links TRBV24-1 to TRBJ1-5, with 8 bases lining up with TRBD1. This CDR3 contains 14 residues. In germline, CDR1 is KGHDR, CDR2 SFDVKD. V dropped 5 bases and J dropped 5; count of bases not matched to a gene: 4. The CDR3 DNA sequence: TGTGCCACCAGTGCCGGACAGGGATATCAGCCCCAGCATTTT. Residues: CATSAGQGYQPQHF.

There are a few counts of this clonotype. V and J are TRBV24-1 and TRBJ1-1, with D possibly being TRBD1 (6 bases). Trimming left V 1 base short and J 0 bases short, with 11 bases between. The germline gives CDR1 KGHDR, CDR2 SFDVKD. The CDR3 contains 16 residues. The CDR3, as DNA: TGTGCCACCAGTGATTTCAAGGGGGACTTGAACACTGAAGCTTTCTTT. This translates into CATSDFKGDLNTEAFF.

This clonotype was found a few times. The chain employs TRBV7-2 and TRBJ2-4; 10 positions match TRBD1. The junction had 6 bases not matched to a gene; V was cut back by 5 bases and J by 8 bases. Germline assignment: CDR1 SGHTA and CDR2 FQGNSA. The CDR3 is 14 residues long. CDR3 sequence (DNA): TGTGCCAGCAGCGATAGGACAGGGGGAGACATTCAGTACTTC. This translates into CASSDRTGGDIQYF.

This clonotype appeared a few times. CDR3 sequence reads: CASTLQGFHQPQHF. The CDR3 region has the DNA TGTGCCAGCACTCTGCAGGGTTTTCATCAGCCCCAGCATTTT. V and J are TRBV6-2 or TRBV6-3 and TRBJ1-5; D is possibly TRBD1 (5 bases). The CDR3 is 14 amino acids. V lost 7 bases to trimming and J lost 5 bases, with 15 bases between them. The germline V gene has CDR1 MNHEY and CDR2 SVGEGT.

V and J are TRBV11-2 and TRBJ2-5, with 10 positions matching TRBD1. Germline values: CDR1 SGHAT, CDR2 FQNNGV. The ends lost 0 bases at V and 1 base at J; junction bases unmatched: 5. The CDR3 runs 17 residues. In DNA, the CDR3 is TGTGCCAGCAGCTTAGATGTATGGGACAGGGGCCAAGAGACCCAGTACTTC. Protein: CASSLDVWDRGQETQYF.

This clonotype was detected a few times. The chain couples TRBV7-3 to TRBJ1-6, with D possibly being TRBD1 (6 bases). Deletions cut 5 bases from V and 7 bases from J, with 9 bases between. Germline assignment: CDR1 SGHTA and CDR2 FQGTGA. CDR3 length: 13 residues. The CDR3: CASSDRQNSPLHF. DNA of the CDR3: TGTGCCAGCAGCGACAGGCAAAATTCACCCCTCCACTTT.

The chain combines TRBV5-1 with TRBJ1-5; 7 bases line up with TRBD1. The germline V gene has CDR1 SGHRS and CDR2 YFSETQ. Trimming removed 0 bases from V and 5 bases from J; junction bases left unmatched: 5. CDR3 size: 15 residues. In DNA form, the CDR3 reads TGCGCCAGCAGCTTGGAGGGGGACAGAGATCAGCCCCAGCATTTT. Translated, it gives CASSLEGDRDQPQHF.

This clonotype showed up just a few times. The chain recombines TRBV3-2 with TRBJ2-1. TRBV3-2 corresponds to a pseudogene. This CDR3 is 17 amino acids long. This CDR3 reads CASSQERRKHNNNEQFF. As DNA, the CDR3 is TGTGCCAGCAGCCAGGAGAGGAGAAAACACAACAACAATGAGCAGTTCTTC.

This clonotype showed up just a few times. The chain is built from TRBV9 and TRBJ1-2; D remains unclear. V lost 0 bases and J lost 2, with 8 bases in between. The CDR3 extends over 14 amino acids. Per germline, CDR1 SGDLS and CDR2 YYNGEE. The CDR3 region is CASSVAAENYGYTF. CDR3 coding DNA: TGTGCCAGCAGCGTAGCGGCCGAGAACTATGGCTACACCTTC.